Sequencing of this T cell receptor beta chain was carried out in a study of blood T cells in healthy people across ages. Germline CDR1 reads KGHSH; CDR2 reads LQKENI. The V gene lost 8 bases and the J gene lost 0 bases, with 11 bases spanning the gap. CDR3 length: 13 amino acids. This clonotype was counted only a few times. Every participating donor contributed approximately 9.5 milliliters of peripheral blood through a draw. Sample-barcoded 5' priming and a J-beta primer mix drove a second PCR of about 7 to 11 cycles. One entry per CDR3 protein results from TCRdb running MiXCR on the 5' RACE reads. The sample includes roughly 1 million distinct CDR3 sequences, around 25% of them seen just once. The data were also submitted as part of a second study, on T cells of mothers and their children.

The clonotype comes from a girl aged 2 to 9 in good health. The chain recombines TRBV18 with TRBJ2-7, with no clear D. The sequencing sample was made of blood. CDR3 in DNA: TGTGCCAGCGGACGGGTAAACTCCTACGAGCAGTACTTC. Its translation: CASGRVNSYEQYF.